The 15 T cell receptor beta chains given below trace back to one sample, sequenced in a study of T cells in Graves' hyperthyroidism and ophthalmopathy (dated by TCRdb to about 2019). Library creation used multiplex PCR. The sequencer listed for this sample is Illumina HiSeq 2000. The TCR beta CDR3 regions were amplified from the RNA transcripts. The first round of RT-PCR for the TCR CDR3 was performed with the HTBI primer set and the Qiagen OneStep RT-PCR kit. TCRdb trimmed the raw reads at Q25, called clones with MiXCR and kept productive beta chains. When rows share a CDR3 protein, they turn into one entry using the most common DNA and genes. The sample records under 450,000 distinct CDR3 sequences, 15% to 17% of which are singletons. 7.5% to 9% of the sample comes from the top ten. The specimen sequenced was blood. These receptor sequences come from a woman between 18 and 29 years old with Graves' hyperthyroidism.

CDR3 protein: CASSQDQQVPYNEQFF. The CDR3 region has the DNA TGTGCCAGCAGCCAAGATCAACAGGTGCCCTACAATGAGCAGTTCTTC. The V gene is TRBV5-5, the J gene TRBJ2-1, with D possibly TRBD1 on 5 matching bases. Germline V gives CDR1 SGHKS, CDR2 YYEKEE (reference sequence). Trimming stripped 4 bases from V and 2 bases from J, with 16 bases between. The CDR3 has 16 residues.

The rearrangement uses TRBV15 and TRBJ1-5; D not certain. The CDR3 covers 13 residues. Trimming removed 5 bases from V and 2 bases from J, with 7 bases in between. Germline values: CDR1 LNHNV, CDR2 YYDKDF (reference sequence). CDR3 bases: TGTGCCACCAGCCCGGGAGGCAATCAGCCCCAGCATTTT. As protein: CATSPGGNQPQHF.

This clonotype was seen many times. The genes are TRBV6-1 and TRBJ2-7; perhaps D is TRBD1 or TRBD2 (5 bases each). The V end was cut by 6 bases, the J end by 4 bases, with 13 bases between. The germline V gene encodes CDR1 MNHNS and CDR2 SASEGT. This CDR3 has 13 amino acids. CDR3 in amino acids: CASSPRDGYEQYF. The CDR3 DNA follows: TGTGCCAGCAGCCCTCGGGACGGATACGAGCAGTACTTC.

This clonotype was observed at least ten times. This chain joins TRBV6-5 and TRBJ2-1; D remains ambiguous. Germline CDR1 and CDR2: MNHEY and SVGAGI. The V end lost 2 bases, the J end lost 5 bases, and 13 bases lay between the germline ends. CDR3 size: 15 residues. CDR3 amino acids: CASSYLGGFNNEQFF. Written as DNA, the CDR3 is TGTGCCAGCAGTTACCTCGGCGGCTTTAACAATGAGCAGTTCTTC.

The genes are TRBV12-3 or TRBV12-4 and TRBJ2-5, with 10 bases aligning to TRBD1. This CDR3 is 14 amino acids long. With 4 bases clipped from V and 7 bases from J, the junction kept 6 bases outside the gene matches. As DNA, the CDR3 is TGTGCCAGCAGTTCGGACAGGGGGGGTGGGACCCAGTACTTC. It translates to CASSSDRGGGTQYF.

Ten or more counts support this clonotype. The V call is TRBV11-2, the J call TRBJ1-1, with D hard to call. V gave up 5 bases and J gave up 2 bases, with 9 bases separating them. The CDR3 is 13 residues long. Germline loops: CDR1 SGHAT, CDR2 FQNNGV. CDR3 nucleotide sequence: TGTGCCAGCAGCCCCCGGCTCAACACTGAAGCTTTCTTT. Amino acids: CASSPRLNTEAFF.

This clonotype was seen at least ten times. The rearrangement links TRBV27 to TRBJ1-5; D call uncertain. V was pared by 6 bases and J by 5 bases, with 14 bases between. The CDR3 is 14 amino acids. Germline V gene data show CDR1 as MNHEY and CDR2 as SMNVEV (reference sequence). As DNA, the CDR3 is TGTGCCAGCAGCCCTAAGGTGGCTTATCAGCCCCAGCATTTT. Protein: CASSPKVAYQPQHF.

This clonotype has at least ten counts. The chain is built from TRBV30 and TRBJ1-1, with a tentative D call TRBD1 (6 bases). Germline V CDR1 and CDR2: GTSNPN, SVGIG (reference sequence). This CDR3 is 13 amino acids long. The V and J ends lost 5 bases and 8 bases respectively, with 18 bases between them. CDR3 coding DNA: TGTGCCTGGTGGACAGTCCCAGCCGGCGAAGCTTTCTTT. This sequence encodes CAWWTVPAGEAFF. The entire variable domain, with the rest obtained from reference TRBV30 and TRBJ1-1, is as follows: SQTIHQWPATLVQPVGSPLSLECTVEGTSNPNLYWYRQAAGRGLQLLFYSVGIGQISSEVPQNLSASRPQDRQFILSSKKLLLSDSGFYLCAWWTVPAGEAFFGQGTRLTVV.

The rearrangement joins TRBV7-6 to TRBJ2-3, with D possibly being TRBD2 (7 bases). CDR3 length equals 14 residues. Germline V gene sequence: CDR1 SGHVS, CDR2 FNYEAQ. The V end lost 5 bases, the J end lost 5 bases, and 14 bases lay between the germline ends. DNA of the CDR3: TGTGCCAGCAGCGGGGGGGGCGGGAAAGATACGCAGTATTTT. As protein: CASSGGGGKDTQYF.

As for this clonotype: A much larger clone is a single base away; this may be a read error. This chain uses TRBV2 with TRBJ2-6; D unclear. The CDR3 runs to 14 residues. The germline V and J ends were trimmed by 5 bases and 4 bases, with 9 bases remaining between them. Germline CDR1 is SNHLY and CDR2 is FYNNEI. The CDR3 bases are TGTGCCAGCAGTCGAGAAGCGGGGGCCAACGTCCTGACTTTC. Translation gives CASSREAGANVLTF.

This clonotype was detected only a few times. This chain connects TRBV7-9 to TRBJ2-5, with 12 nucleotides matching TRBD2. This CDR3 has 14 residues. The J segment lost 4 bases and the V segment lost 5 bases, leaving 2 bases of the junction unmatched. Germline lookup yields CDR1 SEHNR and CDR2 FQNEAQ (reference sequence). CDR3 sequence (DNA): TGTGCCAGCAGCCGGACTAGCGGGGCAGAGACCCAGTACTTC. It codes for CASSRTSGAETQYF.

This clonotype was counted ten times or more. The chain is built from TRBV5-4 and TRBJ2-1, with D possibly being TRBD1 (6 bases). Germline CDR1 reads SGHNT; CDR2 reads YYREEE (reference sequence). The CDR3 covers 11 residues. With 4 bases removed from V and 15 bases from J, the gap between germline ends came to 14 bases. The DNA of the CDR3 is TGTGCCAGCAGCATGGGACAAACTAGGTTCTTC. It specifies CASSMGQTRFF. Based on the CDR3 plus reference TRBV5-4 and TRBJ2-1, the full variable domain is ETGVTQSPTHLIKTRGQQVTLRCSSQSGHNTVSWYQQALGQGPQFIFQYYREEENGRGNFPPRFSGLQFPNYSSELNVNALELDDSALYLCASSMGQTRFFGPGTRLTVL.

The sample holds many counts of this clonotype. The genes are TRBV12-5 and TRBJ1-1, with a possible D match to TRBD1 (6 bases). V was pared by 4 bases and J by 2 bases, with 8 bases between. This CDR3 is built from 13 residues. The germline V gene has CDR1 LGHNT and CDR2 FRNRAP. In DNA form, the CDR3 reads TGTGCTAGTGGTTCAGGGGCCAACACTGAAGCTTTCTTT. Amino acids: CASGSGANTEAFF.

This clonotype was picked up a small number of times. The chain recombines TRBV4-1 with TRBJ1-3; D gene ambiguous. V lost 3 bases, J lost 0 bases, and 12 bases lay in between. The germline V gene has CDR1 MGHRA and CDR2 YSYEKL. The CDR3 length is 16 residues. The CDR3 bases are TGCGCCAGCAGCCAGGCTGCTTTAGACTCTGGAAACACCATATATTTT. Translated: CASSQAALDSGNTIYF.

CDR3 loop: CASSQWGTVNSGNTIYF. CDR3 coding DNA: TGCGCCAGCAGCCAGTGGGGGACTGTTAACTCTGGAAACACCATATATTTT. The chain joins TRBV4-1 to TRBJ1-3; tentative D call: TRBD1 (5 bases). Trimming removed 3 bases from V and 0 bases from J, with 15 bases in between. Germline values: CDR1 MGHRA, CDR2 YSYEKL. The CDR3 length is 17 residues.